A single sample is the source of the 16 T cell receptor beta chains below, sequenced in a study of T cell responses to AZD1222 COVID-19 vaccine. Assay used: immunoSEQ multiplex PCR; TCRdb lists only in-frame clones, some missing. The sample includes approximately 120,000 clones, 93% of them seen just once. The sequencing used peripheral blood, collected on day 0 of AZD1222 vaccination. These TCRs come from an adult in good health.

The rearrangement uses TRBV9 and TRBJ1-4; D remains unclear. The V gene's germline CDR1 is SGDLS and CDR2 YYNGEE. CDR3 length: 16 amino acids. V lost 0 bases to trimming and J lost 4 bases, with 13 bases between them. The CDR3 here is CASSVVKVSDNEKLFF. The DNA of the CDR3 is TGTGCCAGCAGCGTAGTAAAGGTTTCAGATAATGAAAAACTGTTTTTT.

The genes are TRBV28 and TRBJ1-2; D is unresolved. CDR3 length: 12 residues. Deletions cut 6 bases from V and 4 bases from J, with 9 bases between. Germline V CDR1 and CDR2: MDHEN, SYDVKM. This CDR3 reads CASSQEAYGYTF. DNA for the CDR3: TGTGCCAGCAGCCAAGAGGCCTATGGCTACACCTTC.

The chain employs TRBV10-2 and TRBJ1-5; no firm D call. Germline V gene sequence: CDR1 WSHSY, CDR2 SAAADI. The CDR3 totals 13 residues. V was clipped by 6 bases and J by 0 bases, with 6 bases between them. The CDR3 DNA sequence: TGCGCCAGCAGCGAGAATAGCAATCAGCCCCAGCATTTT. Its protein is CASSENSNQPQHF.

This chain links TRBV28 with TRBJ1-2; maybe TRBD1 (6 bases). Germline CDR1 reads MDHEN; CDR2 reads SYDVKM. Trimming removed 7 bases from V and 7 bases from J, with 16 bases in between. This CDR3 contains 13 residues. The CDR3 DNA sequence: TGTGCCAGCACCTCCCCAGGGGTTGGTGGCTACACCTTC. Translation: CASTSPGVGGYTF.

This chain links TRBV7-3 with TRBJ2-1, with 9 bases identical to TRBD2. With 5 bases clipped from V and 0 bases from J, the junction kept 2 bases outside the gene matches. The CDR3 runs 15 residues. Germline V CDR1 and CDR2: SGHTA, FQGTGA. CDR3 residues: CASSVSGSSYNEQFF. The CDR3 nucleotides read TGTGCCAGCAGCGTTAGCGGGAGCTCCTACAATGAGCAGTTCTTC. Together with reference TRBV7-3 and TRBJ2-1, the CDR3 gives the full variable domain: GAGVSQTPSNKVTEKGKYVELRCDPISGHTALYWYRQSLGQGPEFLIYFQGTGAADDSGLPNDRFFAVRPEGSVSTLKIQRTERGDSAVYLCASSVSGSSYNEQFFGPGTRLTVL.

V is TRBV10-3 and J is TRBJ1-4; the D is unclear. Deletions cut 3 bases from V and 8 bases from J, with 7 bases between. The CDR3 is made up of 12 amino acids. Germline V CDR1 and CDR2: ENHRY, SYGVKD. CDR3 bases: TGTGCCATCAGTGAAGACCGGGAAAAACTGTTTTTT. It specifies CAISEDREKLFF.

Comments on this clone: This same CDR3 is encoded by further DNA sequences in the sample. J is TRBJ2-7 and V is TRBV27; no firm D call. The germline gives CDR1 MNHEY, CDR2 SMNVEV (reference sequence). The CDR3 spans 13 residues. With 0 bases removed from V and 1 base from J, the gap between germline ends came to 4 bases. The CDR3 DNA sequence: TGTGCCAGCAGTTTATCACAATCCTACGAGCAGTACTTC. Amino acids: CASSLSQSYEQYF.

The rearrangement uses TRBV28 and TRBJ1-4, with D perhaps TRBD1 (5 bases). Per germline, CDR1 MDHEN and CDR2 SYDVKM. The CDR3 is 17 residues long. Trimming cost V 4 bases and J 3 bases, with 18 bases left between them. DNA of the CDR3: TGTGCCAGCAGTTCCATTTCTGCAGGGCGAGCTAATGAAAAACTGTTTTTT. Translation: CASSSISAGRANEKLFF.

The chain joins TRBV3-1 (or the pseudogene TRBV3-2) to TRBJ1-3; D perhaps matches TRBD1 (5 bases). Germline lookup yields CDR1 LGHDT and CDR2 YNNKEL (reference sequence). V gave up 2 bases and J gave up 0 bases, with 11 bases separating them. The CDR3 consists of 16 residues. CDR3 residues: CASSQTPGTSGNTIYF. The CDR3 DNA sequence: TGTGCCAGCAGCCAAACACCAGGGACCTCTGGAAACACCATATATTTT.

CDR3 protein: CASSLAELAGPETYEQYF. For the CDR3, the DNA is TGTGCCAGCAGCTTGGCTGAACTAGCGGGACCTGAAACCTACGAGCAGTACTTC. The chain is built from TRBV5-8 and TRBJ2-7, with 10 bases fitting TRBD2. The J segment lost 2 bases and the V segment lost 0 bases, leaving 11 bases of the junction unmatched. Germline-derived CDR1 and CDR2 are SGHTS and YDEGEE. This CDR3 region has 18 residues.

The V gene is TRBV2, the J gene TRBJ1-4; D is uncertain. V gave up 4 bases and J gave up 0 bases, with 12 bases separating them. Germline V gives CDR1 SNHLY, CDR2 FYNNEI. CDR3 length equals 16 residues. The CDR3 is CASSGLRLSTNEKLFF. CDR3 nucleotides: TGTGCCAGCAGTGGTTTACGGTTATCAACTAATGAAAAACTGTTTTTT.

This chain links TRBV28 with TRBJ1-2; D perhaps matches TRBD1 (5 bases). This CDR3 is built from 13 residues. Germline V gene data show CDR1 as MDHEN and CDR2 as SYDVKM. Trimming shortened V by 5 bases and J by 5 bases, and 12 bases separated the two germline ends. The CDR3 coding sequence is TGTGCCAGCAGTAGCGGGACGGAGTATGGCTACACCTTC. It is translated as CASSSGTEYGYTF.

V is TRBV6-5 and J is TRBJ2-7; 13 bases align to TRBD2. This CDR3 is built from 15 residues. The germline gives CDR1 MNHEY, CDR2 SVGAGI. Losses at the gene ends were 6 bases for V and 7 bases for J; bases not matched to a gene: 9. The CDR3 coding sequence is TGTGCCAGCAGGTCGTGGGGGACTAGCGGGGTTGAGCAGTACTTC. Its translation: CASRSWGTSGVEQYF.

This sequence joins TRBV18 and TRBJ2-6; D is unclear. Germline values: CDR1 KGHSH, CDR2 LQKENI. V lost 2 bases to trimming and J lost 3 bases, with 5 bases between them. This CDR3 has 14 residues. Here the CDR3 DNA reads TGTGCCAGCTCACCAAATAATGGGGCCAACGTCCTGACTTTC. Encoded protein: CASSPNNGANVLTF.

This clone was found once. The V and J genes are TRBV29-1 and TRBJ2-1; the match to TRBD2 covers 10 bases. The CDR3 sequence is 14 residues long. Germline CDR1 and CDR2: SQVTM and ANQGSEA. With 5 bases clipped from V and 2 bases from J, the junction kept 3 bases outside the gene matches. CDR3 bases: TGCAGCGTTACCACTAGCGGGGCCTACAATGAGCAGTTCTTC. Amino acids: CSVTTSGAYNEQFF.

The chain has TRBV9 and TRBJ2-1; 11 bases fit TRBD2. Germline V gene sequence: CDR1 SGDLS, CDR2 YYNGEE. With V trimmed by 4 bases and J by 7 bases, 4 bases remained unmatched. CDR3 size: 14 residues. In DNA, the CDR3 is TGTGCCAGCAGCTTCAGGACTAGCGGGAATGAGCAGTTCTTC. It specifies CASSFRTSGNEQFF.